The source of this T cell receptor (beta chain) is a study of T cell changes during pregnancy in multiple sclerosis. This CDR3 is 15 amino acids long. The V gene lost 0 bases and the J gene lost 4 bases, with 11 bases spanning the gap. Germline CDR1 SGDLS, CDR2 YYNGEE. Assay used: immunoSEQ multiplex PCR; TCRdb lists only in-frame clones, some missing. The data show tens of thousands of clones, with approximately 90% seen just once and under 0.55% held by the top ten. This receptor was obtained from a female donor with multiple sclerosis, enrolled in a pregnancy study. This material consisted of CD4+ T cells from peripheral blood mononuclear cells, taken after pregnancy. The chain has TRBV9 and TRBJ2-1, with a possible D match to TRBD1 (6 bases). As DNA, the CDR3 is TGTGCCAGCAGCGTAGCGGCAGGGGTGTACAATGAGCAGTTCTTC. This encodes CASSVAAGVYNEQFF. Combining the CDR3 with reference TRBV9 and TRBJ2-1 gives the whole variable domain DSGVTQTPKHLITATGQRVTLRCSPRSGDLSVYWYQQSLDQGLQFLIQYYNGEERAKGNILERFSAQQFPDLHSELNLSSLELGDSALYFCASSVAAGVYNEQFFGPGTRLTVL.